This T cell receptor (beta chain) is from a study of blood T cell repertoires in COVID-19. Generated by immunoSEQ multiplex PCR, the TCRdb table keeps only in-frame clones and is missing some. This sample carries around 400,000 clones, 89% of them seen once, and the ten largest clones take 1.7%. There are 11 residues in the CDR3. From germline, CDR1 is SQVTM and CDR2 ANQGSEA. The V and J ends lost 4 bases and 8 bases respectively, with 9 bases between them. Sequenced input: PBMCs or T cells enriched from blood (not recorded which). The V and J genes are TRBV29-1 and TRBJ2-1, with unresolved D. The sequence came from a woman aged 25 to 45 who had recovered from COVID-19. The CDR3 loop is CSVGSGDEQFF. CDR3 nucleotides: TGCAGCGTTGGTTCGGGTGATGAGCAGTTCTTC.